This T cell receptor beta chain was identified in a study of blood T cell repertoires in COVID-19. Trimming removed 8 bases at V and 5 bases at J, with 15 bases between. The CDR3 covers 13 residues. Per germline, CDR1 ENHRY and CDR2 SYGVKD. The participants were between about 18 and 100 years old and came from about two dozen US areas. Libraries were prepared by immunoSEQ multiplex PCR; TCRdb keeps only in-frame clonotypes and omits some of them. The table has 150,000 to 200,000 clones, roughly 88% seen once; the top ten hold 10% to 15%. This clone was counted only a few times. The source material was PBMCs or T cells enriched from blood (not recorded which). This chain joins TRBV10-3 and TRBJ1-2; a possible D gene is TRBD1 (5 bases). The origin of this receptor is a woman in her fifties or sixties who had recovered from COVID-19. In nucleotides, the CDR3 is TGTGCCATCGGAGGGGATAGGTATTATGGCTACACCTTC. Protein: CAIGGDRYYGYTF.